Below, 7 T cell receptor beta chains from the same sample are listed, as sequenced in a study of Ad26.COV2.S vaccination and SARS-CoV-2 variants. Generated by immunoSEQ multiplex PCR, the TCRdb table keeps only in-frame clones and is missing some. The sample includes hundreds of thousands of clones, 75% to 90% of them seen just once. Treatment denoted: about 20 received Ad26.COV2.S at low or high dose, single or two shots; five or six received placebo; per-sample allocation not given. All samples were drawn on day 63, counting from the first vaccine or placebo injection. The source was peripheral blood, collected in a trial of Ad26.COV2.S vaccine versus placebo. The receptors shown here come from a person aged 18-65 years who received the Ad26.COV2.S COVID-19 vaccine or a placebo.

CDR3 nucleotides: TGTGCCTGCACCACAGGGGGCCCCACGACGGAGCAGTACTTC. It is translated as CACTTGGPTTEQYF. This chain connects TRBV30 to TRBJ2-7; TRBD1 aligns across 9 bases. CDR1 and CDR2 from the germline V gene are GTSNPN and SVGIG (reference sequence). The CDR3 spans 14 residues. The V gene end was trimmed by 6 bases and the J gene end by 7 bases; junction bases not matched to a gene: 13.

This clone showed up just once. V usage is TRBV2 and J usage is TRBJ2-1; 13 bases map to TRBD2. V shed 10 bases, J shed 1 base, and the junction held 10 bases outside the gene matches. CDR1 and CDR2 (germline): SNHLY, FYNNEI. The CDR3 length is 17 residues. CDR3 sequence: CATGTSGTISSYNEQFF. Here the CDR3 DNA reads TGTGCCACCGGGACTAGCGGGACCATAAGTTCCTACAATGAGCAGTTCTTC.

The chain links TRBV30 to TRBJ1-3; D is uncertain. The CDR3 contains 11 residues. The V gene's germline CDR1 is GTSNPN and CDR2 SVGIG (reference sequence). The V gene lost 1 base and the J gene lost 4 bases, with 2 bases spanning the gap. CDR3 DNA: TGTGCCTGGAGTGGGGGAAACACCATATATTTT. This translates into CAWSGGNTIYF.

The V call is TRBV27, the J call TRBJ2-2; D gene uncertain. CDR1 MNHEY and CDR2 SMNVEV come from the germline V gene (reference sequence). Between the trimmed V and J ends, which lost 5 bases and 3 bases, there was a span of 4 bases. The CDR3 runs 12 residues. The CDR3: CASSLYTGELFF. The CDR3 region has the DNA TGTGCCAGCAGTCTCTACACCGGGGAGCTGTTTTTT.

This chain connects TRBV7-2 to TRBJ2-3; 9 nucleotides align to TRBD2. There are 16 residues in the CDR3. Germline V gives CDR1 SGHTA, CDR2 FQGNSA. V was clipped by 1 base and J by 4 bases; unmatched bases: 6. CDR3 protein: CASSLGASGIPDTQYF. The CDR3 region has the DNA TGTGCCAGCAGCTTAGGAGCTAGCGGGATCCCAGATACGCAGTATTTT.

The chain combines TRBV12-3 or TRBV12-4 with TRBJ2-3; D gene unclear. This CDR3 has 13 residues. V lost 7 bases and J lost 0, with 8 bases in between. The CDR3 reads CASKWGSTDTQYF. The CDR3 DNA is TGTGCCAGCAAATGGGGAAGCACAGATACGCAGTATTTT.

This sequence joins TRBV7-2 and TRBJ2-7, with D unresolved. The germline V gene has CDR1 SGHTA and CDR2 FQGNSA. The CDR3 sequence is 14 residues long. Trimming removed 1 base from V and 1 base from J, with 8 bases in between. CDR3 region: CASSLGAISYEQYF. DNA of the CDR3: TGTGCCAGCAGCTTAGGAGCGATATCCTACGAGCAGTACTTC.